The 8 T cell receptor beta chains presented below share a single source sample, sequenced in a study of T cell repertoires in cytomegalovirus infection. These receptors are not linked to any known antigen. TCRdb passed the reads through MiXCR, listing each CDR3 protein once. Of about 890,000 distinct CDR3 sequences detected, roughly 31% appear once; the ten largest clones hold around 15%. The sample here was cultured CD8+ T cells from PBMCs, taken from culture after CMV antigen stimulation. The receptors come from a human donor in good health (CMV status not recorded). Some clones in this sample may be carry-over from other donors' samples.

The chain carries TRBV27 and TRBJ1-2; possibly TRBD1 for D (6 bases). CDR3 length: 12 residues. The V gene's germline CDR1 is MNHEY and CDR2 SMNVEV (reference sequence). V shed 5 bases and J shed 8 bases, with 12 bases lying between them. As DNA, the CDR3 is TGTGCCAGCAGTCCCAGGGGAAGGGGCTACACCTTC. Its translation is CASSPRGRGYTF.

Comments on this clonotype: The junction does not match germline at one end; this may be a read error. The chain is built from TRBV6-6 and TRBJ2-1; D unclear. Germline assignment: CDR1 MNHNY and CDR2 SVGAGI (reference sequence). The CDR3 consists of 15 residues. The CDR3, as DNA: TGTGCCAGCAGTTACTCGGGAAGCTCCTACAATGGGCAGTTCTTC. This sequence encodes CASSYSGSSYNGQFF.

This clonotype showed up many times. The chain's CDR3 is CATTAELWGDEQYF. The CDR3 DNA is TGTGCCACCACCGCCGAGCTGTGGGGGGACGAGCAGTACTTC. V gene TRBV7-2 combines with J gene TRBJ2-7; weak D call: TRBD2 (6 bases). The CDR3 is 14 amino acids. Per the germline V gene, CDR1 is SGHTA and CDR2 is FQGNSA. V was pared by 10 bases and J by 5 bases, with 21 bases between.

In regard to this clonotype: This CDR3 fails to terminate in the conserved phenylalanine or tryptophan, so it likely reflects a read error. J is TRBJ1-5 and V is TRBV16, with D tentatively TRBD1 (5 bases). Germline V gene lookup returns CDR1 KGHSY and CDR2 FQNENV. The ends were cut back, 2 bases at V and 0 bases at J, with 8 bases in the middle. This CDR3 has 15 residues. The CDR3 DNA is TGTGCCAGCAGCCAACCGACAGTTAGCAATCAGCCCCAGCATCTT. Its translation is CASSQPTVSNQPQHL.

The genes are TRBV11-1 and TRBJ2-5, with a weak D call TRBD1 (6 bases). This CDR3 region has 14 residues. The V end lost 5 bases, the J end lost 5 bases, and 15 bases lay between the germline ends. Germline loops: CDR1 SGHAT, CDR2 FQDESV (reference sequence). CDR3 region: CASSPGEVFETQYF. The CDR3 DNA sequence: TGTGCCAGCAGCCCAGGGGAAGTGTTCGAGACCCAGTACTTC.

The rearrangement uses TRBV9 and TRBJ2-5; D uncertain. The germline V gene encodes CDR1 SGDLS and CDR2 YYNGEE. The CDR3 extends over 13 amino acids. The V and J ends lost 0 bases and 5 bases respectively, with 8 bases between them. The DNA for the CDR3 is TGTGCCAGCAGCGTAGAGGGCGATGAGACCCAGTACTTC. It encodes CASSVEGDETQYF.

The chain links TRBV19 to TRBJ2-3; maybe TRBD1 (5 bases). V gave up 7 bases and J gave up 2 bases, with 10 bases separating them. The V gene's germline CDR1 is LNHDA and CDR2 SQIVND (reference sequence). The CDR3 sequence is 13 residues long. CDR3 in amino acids: CASNGQVTDTQYF. The CDR3, as DNA: TGTGCCAGTAACGGACAAGTCACAGATACGCAGTATTTT. The full variable domain, its missing parts supplied by reference TRBV19 and TRBJ2-3, is DGGITQSPKYLFRKEGQNVTLSCEQNLNHDAMYWYRQDPGQGLRLIYYSQIVNDFQKGDIAEGYSVSREKKESFPLTVTSAQKNPTAFYLCASNGQVTDTQYFGPGTRLTVL.

Ten or more counts support this clonotype. The chain employs TRBV5-4 and TRBJ2-1, with 7 bases identical to TRBD2. J was trimmed by 5 bases and V by 3 bases; bases with no gene match: 11. CDR1 SGHNT and CDR2 YYREEE come from the germline V gene (reference sequence). The CDR3 spans 16 residues. CDR3: CASSSSGDRRNNEQFF. The CDR3 coding sequence is TGTGCCAGCAGCTCCAGCGGGGACCGTAGGAACAATGAGCAGTTCTTC.